One and the same sample provided the 13 T cell receptor beta chains below, sequenced in a study of blood T cell repertoires in COVID-19. This table comes from immunoSEQ multiplex PCR, and its TCRdb copy is limited to in-frame clones, with some not included. The data show over 250,000 clones, around 90% seen once. The sample was peripheral blood. The receptors originated from a man over 45 with acute or convalescent COVID-19.

The J gene is TRBJ2-1, the V gene TRBV6-4; weak D call: TRBD2 (6 bases). The V and J ends lost 4 bases and 9 bases respectively, with 19 bases between them. CDR1 and CDR2 (germline): MRHNA, SNTAGT. The CDR3 loop spans 15 amino acids. In DNA form, the CDR3 reads TGTGCCAGCAGTGTGGACGCGGGGCCGCGAGGTGAGCAGTTCTTC. It specifies CASSVDAGPRGEQFF.

The chain recombines TRBV7-9 with TRBJ1-5, with 7 nucleotides matching TRBD1. The germline V gene has CDR1 SEHNR and CDR2 FQNEAQ (reference sequence). Trimming removed 1 base from V and 12 bases from J; junction bases left unmatched: 6. The CDR3 has 13 residues. The CDR3 nucleotides read TGTGCCAGCAGCTTAGGCAGGGGGGACTTCCAGCATTTT. Translation: CASSLGRGDFQHF.

The chain recombines TRBV29-1 with TRBJ2-5; TRBD2 aligns across 7 bases. Germline-derived CDR1 and CDR2 are SQVTM and ANQGSEA. J lost 4 bases, V lost 4 bases, and 12 bases had no gene match. This CDR3 comprises 15 residues. The CDR3 region is CSVVGGEPRGETQYF. The CDR3 DNA sequence: TGCAGCGTTGTGGGGGGGGAGCCCCGGGGAGAGACCCAGTACTTC. Variable domain in full (rest from reference TRBV29-1 and TRBJ2-5): SAVISQKPSRDICQRGTSLTIQCQVDSQVTMMFWYRQQPGQSLTLIATANQGSEATYESGFVIDKFPISRPNLTFSTLTVSNMSPEDSSIYLCSVVGGEPRGETQYFGPGTRLLVL.

The chain joins TRBV6-2 or TRBV6-3 to TRBJ1-1, with D tentatively TRBD1 (5 bases). This CDR3 contains 14 residues. Germline V gene data show CDR1 as MNHEY and CDR2 as SVGEGT. Trimming removed 2 bases from V and 2 bases from J, with 9 bases in between. In nucleotides, the CDR3 is TGTGCCAGCAGTTACAGCGGGGCTAACACTGAAGCTTTCTTT. Its translation: CASSYSGANTEAFF.

The chain has TRBV19 and TRBJ1-2; 8 bases are a match to TRBD1. Germline assignment: CDR1 LNHDA and CDR2 SQIVND (reference sequence). With V trimmed by 3 bases and J by 1 base, 7 bases remained unmatched. CDR3 size: 16 residues. CDR3 coding DNA: TGTGCCAGTAGTATTCCACAGGGGGTGCTTAACTATGGCTACACCTTC. This sequence encodes CASSIPQGVLNYGYTF.

This clone has a single count. The junction departs from the called germline gene at one end, perhaps through a read error. The rearrangement links TRBV19 to TRBJ1-6, with D possibly being TRBD1 (5 bases). CDR3 size: 18 residues. Germline V gene sequence: CDR1 LNHDA, CDR2 SQIVND (reference sequence). CDR3 DNA: TGTGCTAGTACCCTAGGGGCGACACGATCCTCCTATAATTCACCCCTCCACTTT. Its translation is CASTLGATRSSYNSPLHF.

The genes are TRBV6-5 and TRBJ2-7; D uncertain. This CDR3 is built from 14 residues. In germline, CDR1 is MNHEY, CDR2 SVGAGI. V lost 8 bases and J 2 bases, leaving 16 bases between the germline ends. In DNA, the CDR3 is TGTGCCAGCTTGGAGCTATTGAAACCCTACGAGCAGTACTTC. As protein: CASLELLKPYEQYF.

The chain carries TRBV7-3 and TRBJ1-1; D gene unclear. The CDR3 loop spans 13 amino acids. Trimming removed 5 bases from V and 1 base from J, with 8 bases in between. Germline V lookup: CDR1 SGHTA, CDR2 FQGTGA. This CDR3 reads CASSPGTNTEAFF. DNA of the CDR3: TGTGCCAGCAGCCCGGGAACGAACACTGAAGCTTTCTTT.

The genes are TRBV18 and TRBJ2-7; D perhaps matches TRBD1 (5 bases). The CDR3 extends over 16 amino acids. V lost 3 bases to trimming and J lost 1 base, with 16 bases between them. Germline lookup yields CDR1 KGHSH and CDR2 LQKENI. This CDR3 is CASSPNIQGNSYEQYF. As DNA, the CDR3 is TGTGCCAGCTCACCCAACATCCAGGGAAATTCCTACGAGCAGTACTTC.

The chain is built from TRBV5-4 and TRBJ2-1, with 14 bases that match TRBD2. From germline, CDR1 is SGHNT and CDR2 YYREEE (reference sequence). The CDR3 totals 16 residues. V shed 0 bases, J shed 10 bases, and the junction held 6 bases outside the gene matches. The CDR3 DNA reads as TGTGCCAGCAGCTTGGGGGGACTAGCGGGGGCAGAAGAGCAGTTCTTC. Its translation: CASSLGGLAGAEEQFF.

The chain combines TRBV3-1 (or the pseudogene TRBV3-2) with TRBJ2-6; D possibly corresponds to TRBD2 (7 bases). From germline, CDR1 is LGHDT and CDR2 YNNKEL (reference sequence). The CDR3 is 17 amino acids. The germline V and J ends were trimmed by 4 bases and 0 bases, with 13 bases remaining between them. The CDR3 protein is CASSRGGSSSGANVLTF. The CDR3 nucleotides read TGTGCCAGCAGCCGGGGGGGCAGCTCCTCTGGGGCCAACGTCCTGACTTTC.

The chain employs TRBV2 and TRBJ1-2; D is unclear. CDR1 and CDR2 from the germline V gene are SNHLY and FYNNEI. V lost 2 bases, J lost 4 bases, and 14 bases lay in between. The CDR3 spans 15 residues. The CDR3 nucleotides are TGTGCCAGCAGTGAATACCGCCTCCGACTCTATGGCTACACCTTC. Amino acid sequence: CASSEYRLRLYGYTF.

The CDR3 region is CASSGGAGTYNEQFF. The CDR3 nucleotides are TGTGCCAGCAGCGGGGGGGCTGGCACCTACAATGAGCAGTTCTTC. V is TRBV7-6 and J is TRBJ2-1, with D possibly being TRBD2 (7 bases). V lost 5 bases and J lost 2, with 13 bases in between. This CDR3 is 15 amino acids long. The germline V gene has CDR1 SGHVS and CDR2 FNYEAQ.